This TCR beta chain was recorded in a study of blood T cell repertoires in COVID-19. Study details: There were acute and convalescent COVID-19 samples, and they came from the United States, Italy and Spain. PBMCs, B-cell-depleted T cells, or T cells were the source of the cDNA or gDNA that made up the material.

Produced via immunoSEQ multiplex PCR; TCRdb's table is partial and in-frame only. The sample holds approximately 150,000 clones, roughly 80% seen once. The CDR3 extends over 17 amino acids. In germline, CDR1 is MGHDK, CDR2 SYGVNS. Trimming stripped 3 bases from V and 1 base from J, with 18 bases between. This chain connects TRBV25-1 to TRBJ1-1; D is undetermined. The receptor was isolated from a woman aged 40-49 years with acute COVID-19. The sequencing sample was made of PBMCs or T cells enriched from blood (not recorded which). CDR3 DNA sequence: TGTGCCAGCAGTGATACGAATCGGGGAATCGGGAACACTGAAGCTTTCTTT. Residues: CASSDTNRGIGNTEAFF.